This T cell receptor beta chain was retrieved from a study of T cell responses to AZD1222 COVID-19 vaccine. With regard to this clone: The target antigen is unknown.

The J segment lost 0 bases and the V segment lost 3 bases, leaving 4 bases of the junction unmatched. This CDR3 contains 16 residues. In germline, CDR1 is LGHDT, CDR2 YNNKEL (reference sequence). Using immunoSEQ multiplex PCR, the repertoire was profiled, and TCRdb retains in-frame clones only, with some absent. Among over 150,000 clones, around 88% were seen once, and the ten largest hold approximately 0.97%. Notes on the study in general: Repertoire sampling happened only post peak T cell response.

The receptor was derived from an adult who received the AZD1222 COVID-19 vaccine. This specimen was peripheral blood, taken 28 days after the second AZD1222 dose. The chain joins TRBV3-1 (or the pseudogene TRBV3-2) to TRBJ2-1, with 8 bases fitting TRBD2. CDR3 loop: CASSHGGGLSYNEQFF. DNA for the CDR3: TGTGCCAGCAGCCACGGGGGGGGCCTCTCCTACAATGAGCAGTTCTTC.